Listed here are 14 T cell receptor beta chains from one sample, sequenced in a study of glioma-infiltrating T cells after dendritic cell vaccination (dated by TCRdb to about 2016). Libraries were built with the immunoSEQ multiplex PCR assay. Here the immuneACCESS table is served through TCRdb, limited to in-frame sequences with V and J called. Missing clones are a known gap in these copies; in checked studies unresolved V genes cover under half, and the rest lacks a known reason. This sample holds tens of thousands of clones; roughly four fifths were observed only once. About 2.1% of the sample lies in the top ten. Source: blood, taken before dendritic cell vaccination. The receptors here all came from a human donor with glioblastoma.

The chain links TRBV5-1 to TRBJ2-3, with D uncertain. The CDR3 runs 16 residues. Germline V gives CDR1 SGHRS, CDR2 YFSETQ. The V end lost 0 bases, the J end lost 0 bases, and 11 bases lay between the germline ends. The CDR3 is CASSLASASSTDTQYF. As DNA, the CDR3 is TGCGCCAGCAGCTTGGCCAGCGCCTCTAGCACAGATACGCAGTATTTT.

The CDR3 nucleotides are TGTGCCAGCAGCCGAGGACTAGCGGGGGTGAACACCGGGGAGCTGTTTTTT. Its protein product is CASSRGLAGVNTGELFF. This chain links TRBV7-9 with TRBJ2-2, with 13 bases aligning to TRBD2. J lost 1 base, V lost 5 bases, and 4 bases had no gene match. The CDR3 is 17 amino acids. In germline, CDR1 is SEHNR, CDR2 FQNEAQ (reference sequence).

The chain employs TRBV6-1 and TRBJ2-5, with D possibly TRBD2 on 7 matching bases. CDR3 length: 16 residues. Trimming left V 1 base short and J 5 bases short, with 17 bases between. The germline V gene encodes CDR1 MNHNS and CDR2 SASEGT. The CDR3: CASSEVGGGLRETQYF. DNA of the CDR3: TGTGCCAGCAGTGAAGTAGGCGGGGGCCTCCGGGAGACCCAGTACTTC.

The chain joins TRBV4-1 to TRBJ1-4; D ambiguous. This CDR3 is 15 amino acids long. Trimming shortened V by 2 bases and J by 2 bases, and 9 bases separated the two germline ends. Germline V gives CDR1 MGHRA, CDR2 YSYEKL. The CDR3 DNA reads TGCGCCAGCAGCCAACCTAGACGGACTAATGAAAAACTGTTTTTT. Translated, it gives CASSQPRRTNEKLFF.

The chain carries TRBV9 and TRBJ1-1; TRBD1 might be the D (5 bases). The CDR3 sequence is 15 residues long. V lost 0 bases, J lost 3 bases, and 12 bases lay in between. Germline loops: CDR1 SGDLS, CDR2 YYNGEE. The DNA for the CDR3 is TGTGCCAGCAGCGTAGTGCAGGGCGGATACACTGAAGCTTTCTTT. Translating gives CASSVVQGGYTEAFF.

A remark on this clone: Compared with germline, one end of the junction differs, possibly owing to a read error. The J gene is TRBJ1-2, the V gene TRBV7-3, with D hard to call. This CDR3 is built from 13 residues. In germline, CDR1 is SGHTA, CDR2 FQGTGA. The CDR3 here is CASSGTGRSLFPF. In DNA, the CDR3 is TGTGCCAGCAGCGGAACTGGCAGGTCCCTATTCCCCTTC.

The J gene is TRBJ2-1, the V gene TRBV9, with 9 bases identical to TRBD2. This CDR3 has 15 amino acids. Losses at the gene ends were 3 bases for V and 4 bases for J; bases not matched to a gene: 5. In germline, CDR1 is SGDLS, CDR2 YYNGEE. The CDR3 is CASSGGSGGYNEQFF. The CDR3 coding sequence is TGTGCCAGCAGCGGGGGTAGCGGGGGTTACAATGAGCAGTTCTTC.

The chain recombines TRBV19 with TRBJ1-1; 7 nucleotides line up with TRBD1. J gave up 6 bases and V 5 bases, and 12 bases lay outside the gene matches. Germline V gene lookup returns CDR1 LNHDA and CDR2 SQIVND (reference sequence). The CDR3 has 15 residues. CDR3 DNA sequence: TGTGCCAGTAGTCCTGCGGACAGGCTTAGGGCTGAAGCTTTCTTT. It specifies CASSPADRLRAEAFF.

This clone was seen only a few times. The chain links TRBV10-1 to TRBJ2-1; D unresolved. Germline V lookup: CDR1 WNHNN, CDR2 SYGVQD (reference sequence). Between the trimmed V and J ends, which lost 10 bases and 7 bases, there was a span of 14 bases. The CDR3 has 12 residues. The CDR3 protein is CATYRSKNEQFF. CDR3 DNA: TGCGCCACCTATAGGAGTAAAAATGAGCAGTTCTTC.

V and J are TRBV5-4 and TRBJ1-2; 11 nucleotides agree with TRBD1. This CDR3 is 15 amino acids long. V lost 0 bases, J lost 4 bases, and 2 bases stayed unmatched. Germline CDR1 reads SGHNT; CDR2 reads YYREEE (reference sequence). The CDR3 reads CASSLAGQGAYGYTF. CDR3 DNA sequence: TGTGCCAGCAGCTTGGCCGGACAGGGGGCCTATGGCTACACCTTC.

The J gene is TRBJ2-5, the V gene TRBV7-2; 8 bases are a match to TRBD1. This CDR3 spans 15 amino acids. With V trimmed by 5 bases and J by 5 bases, 10 bases remained unmatched. Germline V gives CDR1 SGHTA, CDR2 FQGNSA. This CDR3 is CASSPYKGQAETQYF. The CDR3 nucleotides read TGTGCCAGCAGCCCCTACAAGGGACAGGCCGAGACCCAGTACTTC.

J is TRBJ2-7 and V is TRBV5-3; 7 positions match TRBD1. TRBV5-3 is flagged as an ORF with uncertain function. V lost 3 bases and J lost 4; bases outside the gene matches: 4. There are 13 residues in the CDR3. CDR3 protein: CARSSWDSYEQYV. CDR3 coding DNA: TGTGCCAGAAGCTCTTGGGACAGTTACGAGCAGTACGTC.

The J gene is TRBJ2-6, the V gene TRBV19; 7 bases agree with TRBD1. With 6 bases clipped from V and 0 bases from J, the junction kept 11 bases outside the gene matches. The CDR3 sequence is 18 residues long. Germline lookup yields CDR1 LNHDA and CDR2 SQIVND (reference sequence). This chain's CDR3 is CASSPRTGASSGANVLTF. CDR3 nucleotide sequence: TGTGCCAGTAGCCCCAGGACAGGAGCCAGCTCTGGGGCCAACGTCCTGACTTTC.

This sequence joins TRBV2 and TRBJ2-5; 7 bases line up with TRBD1. The J call may be wrong; the DNA end is better matched by TRBJ2-7. Germline values: CDR1 SNHLY, CDR2 FYNNEI. The CDR3 contains 13 residues. CDR3 DNA sequence: TGTGCCAGCAGGTATACAGGGGTAGTCGAGCAGTACTTC. The encoded protein is CASRYTGVVEQYF.